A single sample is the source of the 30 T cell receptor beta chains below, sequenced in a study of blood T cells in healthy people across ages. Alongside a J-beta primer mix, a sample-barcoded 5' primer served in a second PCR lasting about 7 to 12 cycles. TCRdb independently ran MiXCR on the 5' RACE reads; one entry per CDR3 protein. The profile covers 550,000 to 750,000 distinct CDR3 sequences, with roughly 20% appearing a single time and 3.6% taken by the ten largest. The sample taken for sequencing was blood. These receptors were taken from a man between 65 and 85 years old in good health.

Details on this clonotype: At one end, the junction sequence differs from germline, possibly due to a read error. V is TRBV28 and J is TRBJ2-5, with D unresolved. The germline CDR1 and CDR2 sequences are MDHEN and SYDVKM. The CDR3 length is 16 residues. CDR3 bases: TGTGCCAGCAGTTTATATGGGCAGTCCAAAAGAGAGACCCAGCACTTC. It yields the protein CASSLYGQSKRETQHF.

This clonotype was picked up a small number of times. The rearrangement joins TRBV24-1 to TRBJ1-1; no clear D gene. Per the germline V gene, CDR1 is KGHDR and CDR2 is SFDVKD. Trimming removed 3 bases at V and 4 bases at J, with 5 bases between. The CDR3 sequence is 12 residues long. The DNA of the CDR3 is TGTGCCACCAGTGATGGCCTCACTGAAGCTTTCTTT. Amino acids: CATSDGLTEAFF.

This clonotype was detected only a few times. The CDR3 loop is CASSYSMFAEQYF. In DNA, the CDR3 is TGTGCCAGCAGTTACTCGATGTTCGCCGAGCAGTACTTC. V is TRBV6-7 and J is TRBJ2-7; no clear D. TRBV6-7 is an ORF, and what it does is uncertain. Trimming left V 0 bases short and J 6 bases short, with 9 bases between. The CDR3 consists of 13 residues.

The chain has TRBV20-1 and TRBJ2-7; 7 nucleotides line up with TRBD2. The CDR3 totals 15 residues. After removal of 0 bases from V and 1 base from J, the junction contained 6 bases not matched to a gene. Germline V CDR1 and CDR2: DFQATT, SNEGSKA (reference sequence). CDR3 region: CSARDSGGGSYEQYF. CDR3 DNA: TGCAGTGCTAGAGACTCCGGCGGGGGATCCTACGAGCAGTACTTC.

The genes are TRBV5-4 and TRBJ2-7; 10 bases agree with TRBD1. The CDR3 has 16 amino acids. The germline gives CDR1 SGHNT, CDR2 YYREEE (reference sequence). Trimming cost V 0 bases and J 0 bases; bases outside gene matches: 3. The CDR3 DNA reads TGTGCCAGCAGCTTGGAACGGGACAGGGGCTCCTACGAGCAGTACTTC. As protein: CASSLERDRGSYEQYF. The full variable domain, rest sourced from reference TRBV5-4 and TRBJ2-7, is ETGVTQSPTHLIKTRGQQVTLRCSSQSGHNTVSWYQQALGQGPQFIFQYYREEENGRGNFPPRFSGLQFPNYSSELNVNALELDDSALYLCASSLERDRGSYEQYFGPGTRLTVT.

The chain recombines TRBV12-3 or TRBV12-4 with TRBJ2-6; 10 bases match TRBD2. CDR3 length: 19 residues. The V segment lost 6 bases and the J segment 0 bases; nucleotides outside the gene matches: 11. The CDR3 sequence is CASSRRWLAGDSGANVLTF. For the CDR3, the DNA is TGTGCCAGCAGCCGCCGGTGGCTAGCGGGAGACTCTGGGGCCAACGTCCTGACTTTC.

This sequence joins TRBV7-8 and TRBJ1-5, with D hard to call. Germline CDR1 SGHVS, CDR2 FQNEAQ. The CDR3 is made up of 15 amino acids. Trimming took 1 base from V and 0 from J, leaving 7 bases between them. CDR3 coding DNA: TGTGCCAGCAGCTTAGGGGCAGATAGCAATCAGCCCCAGCATTTT. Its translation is CASSLGADSNQPQHF. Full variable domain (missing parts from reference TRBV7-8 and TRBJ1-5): GAGVSQSPRYKVAKRGQDVALRCDPISGHVSLFWYQQALGQGPEFLTYFQNEAQLDKSGLPSDRFFAERPEGSVSTLKIQRTQQEDSAVYLCASSLGADSNQPQHFGDGTRLSIL.

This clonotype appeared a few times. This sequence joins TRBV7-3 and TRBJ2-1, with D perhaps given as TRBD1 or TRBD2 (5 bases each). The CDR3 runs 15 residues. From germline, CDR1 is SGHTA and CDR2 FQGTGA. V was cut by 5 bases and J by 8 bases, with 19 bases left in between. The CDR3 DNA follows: TGTGCCAGCAGCCTAGCCTCCCCTACAGGTGATGAGCAGTTCTTC. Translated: CASSLASPTGDEQFF.

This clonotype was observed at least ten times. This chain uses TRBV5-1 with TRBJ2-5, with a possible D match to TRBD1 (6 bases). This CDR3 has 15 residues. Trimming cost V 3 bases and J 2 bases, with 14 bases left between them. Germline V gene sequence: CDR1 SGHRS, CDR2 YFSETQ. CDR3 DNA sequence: TGCGCCAGCAGCTCCCAGGGGAAAGTGCAAGAGACCCAGTACTTC. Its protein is CASSSQGKVQETQYF.

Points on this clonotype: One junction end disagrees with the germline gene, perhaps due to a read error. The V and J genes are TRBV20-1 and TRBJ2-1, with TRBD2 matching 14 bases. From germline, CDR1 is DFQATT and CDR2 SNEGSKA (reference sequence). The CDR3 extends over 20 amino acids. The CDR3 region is CSARDFRGTSGGPSYNGQFF. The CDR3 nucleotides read TGCAGTGCTAGAGATTTTAGAGGGACTAGCGGGGGCCCCTCCTACAATGGGCAGTTCTTC.

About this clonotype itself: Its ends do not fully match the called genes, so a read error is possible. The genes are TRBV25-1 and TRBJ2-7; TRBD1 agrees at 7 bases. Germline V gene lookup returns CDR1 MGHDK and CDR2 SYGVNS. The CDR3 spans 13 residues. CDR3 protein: CASSQGVSHEQYF. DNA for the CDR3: TGTGCCAGCAGCCAGGGGGTCTCCCACGAGCAGTACTTT.

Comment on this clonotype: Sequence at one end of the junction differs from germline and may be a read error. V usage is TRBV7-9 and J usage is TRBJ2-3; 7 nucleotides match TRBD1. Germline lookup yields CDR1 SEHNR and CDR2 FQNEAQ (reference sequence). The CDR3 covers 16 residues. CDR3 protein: CASSFHRTGRTDTQYF. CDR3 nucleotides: TGCGCCAGCAGCTTCCACCGGACAGGTCGCACAGATACGCAGTATTTT.

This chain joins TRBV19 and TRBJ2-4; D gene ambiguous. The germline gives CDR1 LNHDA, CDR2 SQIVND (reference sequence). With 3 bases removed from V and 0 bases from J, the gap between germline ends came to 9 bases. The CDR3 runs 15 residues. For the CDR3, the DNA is TGTGCCAGTAGTATGCCGGATTTAGCCAAAAACATTCAGTACTTC. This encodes CASSMPDLAKNIQYF.

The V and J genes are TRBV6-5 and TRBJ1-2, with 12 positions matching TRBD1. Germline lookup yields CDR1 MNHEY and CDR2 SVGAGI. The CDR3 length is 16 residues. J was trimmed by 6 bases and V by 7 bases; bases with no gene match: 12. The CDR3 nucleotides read TGTGCCAGCAAGGACGTCTTCGGGACAGGGGGCGATGGCTACACCTTC. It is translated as CASKDVFGTGGDGYTF.

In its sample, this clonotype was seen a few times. DNA of the CDR3: TGTGCCAGCAGTGAAGGCAACAGGGGAGACAACGAGCAGTACTTC. Encoded protein: CASSEGNRGDNEQYF. This chain links TRBV6-1 with TRBJ2-7, with 7 bases fitting TRBD1. The CDR3 is 15 residues long. Germline V gives CDR1 MNHNS, CDR2 SASEGT. V shed 1 base and J 5 bases; nucleotides not matched to a gene: 8.

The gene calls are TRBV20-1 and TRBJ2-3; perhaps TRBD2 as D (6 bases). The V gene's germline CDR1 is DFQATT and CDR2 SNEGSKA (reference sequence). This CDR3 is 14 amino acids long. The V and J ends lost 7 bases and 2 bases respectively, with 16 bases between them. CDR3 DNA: TGCAGTGTTCGGGACTCCTGGTTCACAGATACGCAGTATTTT. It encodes CSVRDSWFTDTQYF.

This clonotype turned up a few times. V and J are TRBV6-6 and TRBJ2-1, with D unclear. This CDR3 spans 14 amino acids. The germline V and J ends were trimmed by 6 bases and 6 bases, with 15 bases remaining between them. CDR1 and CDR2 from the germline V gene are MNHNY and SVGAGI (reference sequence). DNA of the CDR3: TGTGCCAGCAGCCGCGGAACGATCTCCAATGAGCAGTTCTTC. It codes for CASSRGTISNEQFF.

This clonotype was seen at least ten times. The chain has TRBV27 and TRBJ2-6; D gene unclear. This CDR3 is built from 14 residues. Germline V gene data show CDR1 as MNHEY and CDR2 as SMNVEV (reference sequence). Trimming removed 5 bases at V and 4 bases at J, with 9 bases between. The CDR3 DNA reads TGTGCCAGCAGTACGGTATTAGGGGCCAACGTCCTGACTTTC. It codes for CASSTVLGANVLTF.

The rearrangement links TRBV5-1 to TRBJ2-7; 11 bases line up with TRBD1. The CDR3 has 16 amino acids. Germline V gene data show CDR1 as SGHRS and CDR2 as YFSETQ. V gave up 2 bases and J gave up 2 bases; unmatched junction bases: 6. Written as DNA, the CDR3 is TGCGCCAGCAGCTTTCACCCGGGACAGGGGGCCTACGAGCAGTACTTC. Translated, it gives CASSFHPGQGAYEQYF.

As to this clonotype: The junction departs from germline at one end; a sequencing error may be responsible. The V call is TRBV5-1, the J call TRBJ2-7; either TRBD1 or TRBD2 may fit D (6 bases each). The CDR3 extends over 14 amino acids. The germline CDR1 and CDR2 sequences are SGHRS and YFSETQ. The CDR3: CASNWGLASYERYF. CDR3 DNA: TGCGCCAGCAACTGGGGGCTAGCGTCCTACGAGCGGTACTTC.

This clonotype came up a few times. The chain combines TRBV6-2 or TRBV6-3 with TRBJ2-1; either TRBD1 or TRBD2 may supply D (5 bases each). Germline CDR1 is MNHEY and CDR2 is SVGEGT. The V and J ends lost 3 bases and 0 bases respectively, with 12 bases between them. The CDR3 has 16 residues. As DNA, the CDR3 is TGTGCCAGCAGTTATATGACGGGGCACTCCTACAATGAGCAGTTCTTC. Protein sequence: CASSYMTGHSYNEQFF.

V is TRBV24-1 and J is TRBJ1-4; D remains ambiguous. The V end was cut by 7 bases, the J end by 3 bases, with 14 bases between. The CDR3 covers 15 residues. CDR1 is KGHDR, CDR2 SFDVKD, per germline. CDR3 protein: CATSPGSVANEKLFF. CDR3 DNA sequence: TGTGCCACCAGCCCGGGAAGTGTTGCTAATGAAAAACTGTTTTTT.

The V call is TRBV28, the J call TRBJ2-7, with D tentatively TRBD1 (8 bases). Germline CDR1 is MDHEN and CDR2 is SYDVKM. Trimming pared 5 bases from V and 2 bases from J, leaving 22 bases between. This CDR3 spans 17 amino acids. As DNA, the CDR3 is TGTGCCAGCAGTAGTACAGGGGGTAGCGGGCCTCCCTACGAGCAGTACTTC. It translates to CASSSTGGSGPPYEQYF. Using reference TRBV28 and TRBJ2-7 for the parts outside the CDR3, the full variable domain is DVKVTQSSRYLVKRTGEKVFLECVQDMDHENMFWYRQDPGLGLRLIYFSYDVKMKEKGDIPEGYSVSREKKERFSLILESASTNQTSMYLCASSSTGGSGPPYEQYFGPGTRLTVT.

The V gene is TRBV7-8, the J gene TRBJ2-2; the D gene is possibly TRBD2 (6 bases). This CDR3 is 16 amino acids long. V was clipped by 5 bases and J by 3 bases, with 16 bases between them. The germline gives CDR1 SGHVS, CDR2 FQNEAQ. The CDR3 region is CASSRLGDWDTGELFF. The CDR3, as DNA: TGTGCCAGCAGCCGACTAGGGGACTGGGACACCGGGGAGCTGTTTTTT.

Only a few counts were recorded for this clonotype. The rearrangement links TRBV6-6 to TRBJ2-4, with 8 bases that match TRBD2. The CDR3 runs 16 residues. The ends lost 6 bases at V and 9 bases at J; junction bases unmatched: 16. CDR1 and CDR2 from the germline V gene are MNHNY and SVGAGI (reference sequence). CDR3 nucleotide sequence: TGTGCCAGCAGCCCACTTGGAGCGGGAGAGGTGAGCATTCAGTACTTC. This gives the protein CASSPLGAGEVSIQYF.

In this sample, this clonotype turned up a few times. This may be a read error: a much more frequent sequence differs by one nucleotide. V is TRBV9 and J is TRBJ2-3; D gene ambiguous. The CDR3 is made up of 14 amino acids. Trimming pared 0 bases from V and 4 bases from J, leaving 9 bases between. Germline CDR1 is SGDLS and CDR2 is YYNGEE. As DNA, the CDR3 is TGTGCCAGCAGCGTAGACCCCCACCCAGATACGCAGTATTTT. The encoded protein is CASSVDPHPDTQYF.

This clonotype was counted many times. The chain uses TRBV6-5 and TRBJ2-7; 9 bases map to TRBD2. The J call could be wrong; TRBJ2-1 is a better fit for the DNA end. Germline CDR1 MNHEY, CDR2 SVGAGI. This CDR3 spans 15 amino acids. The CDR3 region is CASSLLAGESNEQFF. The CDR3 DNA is TGTGCCAGCAGCTTATTAGCGGGAGAGAGCAATGAGCAGTTCTTC.

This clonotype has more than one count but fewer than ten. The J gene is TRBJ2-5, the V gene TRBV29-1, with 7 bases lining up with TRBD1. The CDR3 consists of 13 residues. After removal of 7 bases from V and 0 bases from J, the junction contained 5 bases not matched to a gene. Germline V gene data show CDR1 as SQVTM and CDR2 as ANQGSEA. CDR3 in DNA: TGCAGCGCCCTAGGGGGCTACCAAGAGACCCAGTACTTC. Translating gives CSALGGYQETQYF.

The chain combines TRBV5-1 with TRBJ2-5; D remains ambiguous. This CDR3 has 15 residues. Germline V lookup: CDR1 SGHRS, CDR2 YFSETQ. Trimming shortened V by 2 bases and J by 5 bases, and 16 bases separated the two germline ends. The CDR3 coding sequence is TGCGCCAGCAGCTTCGCGGAACCCTCTAGGGAGACCCAGTACTTC. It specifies CASSFAEPSRETQYF.

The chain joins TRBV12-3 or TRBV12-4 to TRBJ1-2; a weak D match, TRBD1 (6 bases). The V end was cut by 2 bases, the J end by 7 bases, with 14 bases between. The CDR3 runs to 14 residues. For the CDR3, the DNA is TGTGCCAGCAGTTTATTGGGGGCGCGAAGTGGCTACACCTTC. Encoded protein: CASSLLGARSGYTF.